A single sample is the source of the 21 T cell receptor beta chains below, sequenced in a study of blood T cells in healthy people across ages. The second PCR ran roughly 7 to 12 cycles with a sample-barcoded 5' primer and J-beta primers. TCRdb reprocessed the 5' RACE reads with MiXCR, giving one entry per CDR3 protein. The sample shows 790,000 or so distinct CDR3 sequences, about half of them seen only once. Specimen: blood. The receptors shown here come from a man older than 75 in good health.

This rearrangement joins TRBV29-1 to TRBJ2-1, with D unresolved. The CDR3 loop spans 13 amino acids. CDR1 is SQVTM and CDR2 is ANQGSEA in the germline V gene. V was pared by 0 bases and J by 6 bases, with 9 bases between. CDR3 region: CSVEEGLGNEQFF. Written as DNA, the CDR3 is TGCAGCGTTGAAGAAGGCCTGGGCAATGAGCAGTTCTTC.

This clonotype was seen just once. The chain carries TRBV7-8 and TRBJ2-7, with D possibly being TRBD1 or TRBD2 (6 bases each). The V end lost 6 bases, the J end lost 0 bases, and 9 bases lay between the germline ends. This CDR3 region has 13 residues. CDR1 and CDR2 (germline): SGHVS, FQNEAQ. CDR3 amino acids: CASSGGHSYEQYF. The CDR3 region has the DNA TGTGCCAGCAGTGGGGGGCACTCCTACGAGCAGTACTTC.

CDR3 loop: CASSTDRVEQFF. The DNA of the CDR3 is TGTGCCAGCAGCACCGACAGGGTCGAGCAGTTCTTC. The rearrangement links TRBV7-9 to TRBJ2-1; 7 bases agree with TRBD1. The germline V gene has CDR1 SEHNR and CDR2 FQNEAQ (reference sequence). Germline trimming cut 5 bases from V and 10 bases from J; bases unmatched to any gene: 5. The CDR3 has 12 residues.

This clonotype was picked up a small number of times. It may be a read error: a sequence one base away is much more abundant. The genes are TRBV20-1 and TRBJ2-1, with TRBD2 matching 7 bases. The DNA end is more similar to TRBJ2-7, so the J call may be wrong. The V gene's germline CDR1 is DFQATT and CDR2 SNEGSKA (reference sequence). CDR3 size: 17 residues. CDR3 nucleotides: TGCAGTGCTAGAGATTCCCAGCGGGAATACACCTACAATGAGCAGTACTTC. Translated, it gives CSARDSQREYTYNEQYF.

V usage is TRBV12-3 or TRBV12-4 and J usage is TRBJ2-1; 9 bases match TRBD1. The CDR3 is made up of 14 amino acids. J gave up 7 bases and V 8 bases, and 9 bases lay outside the gene matches. The CDR3 DNA reads TGTGCCAGCCGAACAGGGGGCGCGGGGAATGAGCAGTTCTTC. Protein sequence: CASRTGGAGNEQFF.

The rearrangement links TRBV20-1 to TRBJ2-1; TRBD1 matches at 11 bases. The CDR3 extends over 16 amino acids. J lost 7 bases, V lost 6 bases, and 14 bases had no gene match. Germline-derived CDR1 and CDR2 are DFQATT and SNEGSKA (reference sequence). The CDR3 DNA reads TGCAGTGCCATGGATTCCGGAGGGACAGGGGGAAATGAGCAGTTCTTC. It specifies CSAMDSGGTGGNEQFF.

In the case of this clonotype: A much bigger clone sits one base away, suggesting this may be a read error. The chain carries TRBV6-2 or TRBV6-3 and TRBJ2-7, with TRBD1 matching 11 bases. Germline CDR1 is MNHEY and CDR2 is SVGEGT. V trimming: 7 bases; J trimming: 3 bases; junction bases outside the gene matches: 8. There are 15 residues in the CDR3. DNA of the CDR3: TGTGCCAGCAACCCAGGACAGGGGGCAATCTACGAGCAGTACTTC. This encodes CASNPGQGAIYEQYF.

V usage is TRBV4-2 and J usage is TRBJ2-1, with D tentatively TRBD1 (7 bases). The CDR3 extends over 16 amino acids. V lost 3 bases and J lost 3, with 15 bases in between. Germline V gives CDR1 LGHNA, CDR2 YNFKEQ. The CDR3 region has the DNA TGTGCCAGCAGCCAGCGGGGACAGAAGCTCTACAATGAGCAGTTCTTC. Translating gives CASSQRGQKLYNEQFF.

This chain uses TRBV14 with TRBJ2-5; D is unresolved. V was shortened by 0 bases and J by 2 bases, with 10 bases between the two germline ends. Germline V CDR1 and CDR2: SGHDN, FVKESK. This CDR3 region has 15 residues. The CDR3 reads CASSQDRPGQETQYF. The CDR3 region has the DNA TGTGCCAGCAGCCAAGATCGGCCAGGACAAGAGACCCAGTACTTC.

This rearrangement joins TRBV7-2 to TRBJ2-1; 9 bases fit TRBD1. There are 15 residues in the CDR3. Germline loops: CDR1 SGHTA, CDR2 FQGNSA. Trimming took 5 bases from V and 7 from J; bases not matched to a gene: 9. The CDR3 DNA reads as TGTGCCAGCAGCCTCCGGGACAGGGAAGAGAATGAGCAGTTCTTC. It translates to CASSLRDREENEQFF. Using reference TRBV7-2 and TRBJ2-1 for the parts outside the CDR3, the full variable domain is GAGVSQSPSNKVTEKGKDVELRCDPISGHTALYWYRQSLGQGLEFLIYFQGNSAPDKSGLPSDRFSAERTGGSVSTLTIQRTQQEDSAVYLCASSLRDREENEQFFGPGTRLTVL.

The chain uses TRBV20-1 and TRBJ2-7, with 7 bases identical to TRBD1. This CDR3 spans 11 amino acids. The germline V gene encodes CDR1 DFQATT and CDR2 SNEGSKA (reference sequence). The CDR3 DNA reads TGCAGCGCCGGGACAGCCTACGAGCAGTACTTC. Translating it yields CSAGTAYEQYF.

The chain combines TRBV7-8 with TRBJ1-4; TRBD1 matches at 9 bases. The V and J ends lost 5 bases and 8 bases, in that order; junction bases with no gene match: 9. The CDR3 extends over 15 amino acids. Germline CDR1 reads SGHVS; CDR2 reads FQNEAQ. Written as DNA, the CDR3 is TGTGCCAGCAGCCCAGGGGGGACAGGGAGGGAAAAACTGTTTTTT. Translation: CASSPGGTGREKLFF.

In regard to this clonotype: A read error may produce the germline difference seen at one junction end. The chain has TRBV4-3 and TRBJ2-1; 7 positions match TRBD2. The CDR3 extends over 14 amino acids. Germline CDR1 and CDR2: LGHNA and YSLEER. The CDR3 region is CASSPGGVYNEQFF. CDR3 DNA sequence: TGCGCCAGTAGCCCTGGGGGGGTTTACAATGAGCAGTTCTTC.

The chain links TRBV4-1 to TRBJ1-1; weak D call: TRBD1 (6 bases). V was trimmed by 0 bases and J by 3 bases, leaving 11 bases between them. The length of the CDR3 is 15 residues. Per the germline V gene, CDR1 is MGHRA and CDR2 is YSYEKL. The CDR3 DNA sequence: TGCGCCAGCAGCCAAGAAGGGAACAGGGACACTGAAGCTTTCTTT. Its translation: CASSQEGNRDTEAFF.

This clonotype was observed a few times. This chain uses TRBV6-6 with TRBJ2-7, with D perhaps TRBD2 (6 bases). Per the germline V gene, CDR1 is MNHNY and CDR2 is SVGAGI (reference sequence). Trimming shortened V by 0 bases and J by 5 bases, and 14 bases separated the two germline ends. This CDR3 region has 15 residues. CDR3 residues: CASSYSSGSAHEQYF. DNA for the CDR3: TGTGCCAGCAGTTACTCGTCCGGGAGCGCCCACGAGCAGTACTTC.

In its sample, this clonotype was seen once. V usage is TRBV19 and J usage is TRBJ2-7, with a possible D match to TRBD1 (6 bases). The germline V and J ends were trimmed by 6 bases and 2 bases, with 17 bases remaining between them. This CDR3 has 15 residues. Per germline, CDR1 LNHDA and CDR2 SQIVND (reference sequence). The CDR3 DNA reads as TGTGCCAGTAGGCATGCCGGGACAAGTACCTACGAGCAGTACTTC. Translated: CASRHAGTSTYEQYF.

The genes are TRBV4-1 and TRBJ1-2; 7 bases match TRBD1. CDR1 and CDR2 from the germline V gene are MGHRA and YSYEKL. The CDR3 runs to 15 residues. J was trimmed by 2 bases and V by 3 bases; bases with no gene match: 6. CDR3 nucleotide sequence: TGCGCCAGCAGCCAGACAGGGAAGGTGAACTATGGCTACACCTTC. Residues: CASSQTGKVNYGYTF.

This clonotype was observed many times. Here the CDR3 DNA reads TGCAGTGCTCCAGGGCTCGCTAGCGGGAGAGGGCACGAGCAGTACTTC. Its protein product is CSAPGLASGRGHEQYF. V gene TRBV20-1 combines with J gene TRBJ2-7, with 10 bases matching TRBD2. CDR3 size: 16 residues. Germline V gene lookup returns CDR1 DFQATT and CDR2 SNEGSKA (reference sequence). V was pared by 5 bases and J by 5 bases, with 15 bases of the junction left unmatched.

The chain recombines TRBV10-3 with TRBJ2-1, with TRBD2 identical over 13 bases. The CDR3 runs to 17 residues. Losses at the gene ends were 6 bases for V and 1 base for J; bases not matched to a gene: 6. Looked up from germline, CDR1 is ENHRY and CDR2 is SYGVKD. The CDR3 DNA is TGTGCCATCAGCCCTTCGACTAGCGGGAGGTCCTACAATGAGCAGTTCTTC. Protein sequence: CAISPSTSGRSYNEQFF.

In this sample, this clonotype turned up once. The chain couples TRBV5-1 to TRBJ1-2, with 8 bases matching TRBD1. CDR3 size: 14 residues. Trimming at V came to 3 bases and at J to 3 bases, leaving 4 bases not matched to a gene. Per the germline V gene, CDR1 is SGHRS and CDR2 is YFSETQ. The CDR3: CASSSTGADYGYTF. CDR3 sequence (DNA): TGCGCCAGCAGCTCGACAGGGGCGGACTATGGCTACACCTTC.

This clonotype was detected only a few times. CDR3 residues: CASSLDWDNEQFF. The DNA for the CDR3 is TGTGCCAGCAGCTTAGACTGGGACAATGAGCAGTTCTTC. The chain has TRBV7-3 and TRBJ2-1; no clear D. The CDR3 runs to 13 residues. Trimming shortened V by 2 bases and J by 5 bases, and 7 bases separated the two germline ends. In germline, CDR1 is SGHTA, CDR2 FQGTGA.